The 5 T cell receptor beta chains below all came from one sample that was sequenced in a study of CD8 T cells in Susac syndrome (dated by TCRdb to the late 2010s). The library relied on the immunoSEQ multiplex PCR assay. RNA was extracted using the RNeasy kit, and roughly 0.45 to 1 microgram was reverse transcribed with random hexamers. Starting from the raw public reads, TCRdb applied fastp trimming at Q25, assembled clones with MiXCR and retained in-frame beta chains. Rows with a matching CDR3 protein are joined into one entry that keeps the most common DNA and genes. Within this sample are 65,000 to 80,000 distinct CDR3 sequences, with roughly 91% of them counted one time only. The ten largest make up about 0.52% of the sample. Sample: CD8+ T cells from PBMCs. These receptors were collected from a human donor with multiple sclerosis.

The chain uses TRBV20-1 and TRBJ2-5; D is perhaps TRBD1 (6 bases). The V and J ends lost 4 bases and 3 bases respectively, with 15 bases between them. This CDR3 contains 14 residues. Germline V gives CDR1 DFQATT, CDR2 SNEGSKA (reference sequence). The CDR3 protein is CSATTGLFEETQYF. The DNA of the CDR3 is TGCAGTGCTACCACAGGGCTATTCGAAGAGACCCAGTACTTC.

CDR3 in DNA: TGTGCCAGCAGTTTATCGGGACAGGGGAGCTCCTACGAGCAGTACTTC. Translated, it gives CASSLSGQGSSYEQYF. The rearrangement links TRBV27 to TRBJ2-7; 10 bases fit TRBD1. Looked up from germline, CDR1 is MNHEY and CDR2 is SMNVEV (reference sequence). The CDR3 totals 16 residues. V shed 0 bases, J shed 0 bases, and the junction held 2 bases outside the gene matches.

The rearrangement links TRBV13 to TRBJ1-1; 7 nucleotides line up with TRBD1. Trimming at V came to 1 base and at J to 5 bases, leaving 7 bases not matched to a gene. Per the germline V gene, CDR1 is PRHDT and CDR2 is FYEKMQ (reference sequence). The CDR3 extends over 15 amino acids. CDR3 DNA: TGTGCCAGCAGCTTAGTGGGGCAGGGGGGAACTGAAGCTTTCTTT. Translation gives CASSLVGQGGTEAFF.

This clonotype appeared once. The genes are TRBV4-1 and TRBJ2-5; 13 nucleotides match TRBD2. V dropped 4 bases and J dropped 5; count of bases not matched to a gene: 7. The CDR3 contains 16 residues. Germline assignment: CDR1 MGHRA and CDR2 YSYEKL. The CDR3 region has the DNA TGCGCCAGCAGCCCGGGACTAGCGGGAAGGGGGGAGACCCAGTACTTC. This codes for CASSPGLAGRGETQYF.

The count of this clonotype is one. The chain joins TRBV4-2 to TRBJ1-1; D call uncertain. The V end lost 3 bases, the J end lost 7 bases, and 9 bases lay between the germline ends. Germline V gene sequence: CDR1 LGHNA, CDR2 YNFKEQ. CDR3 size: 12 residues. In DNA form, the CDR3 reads TGTGCCAGCAGCCAGACTGTGGGTGAAGCTTTCTTT. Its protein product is CASSQTVGEAFF.